Each of the 21 T cell receptor beta chains below was sequenced from the same sample in a study of T cell clonality in common variable immunodeficiency (dated by TCRdb to the mid-2010s). These receptors have no identified antigens. Libraries came from the immunoSEQ multiplex PCR assay. TCRdb's version of the immuneACCESS table is confined to in-frame rearrangements and falls short of the full clone set. An unresolved V gene accounts for under half of the shortfall where checked; the remainder is of unknown origin. The sample counts approximately 20,000 clones, each observed more than once. The top ten hold 2.5% to 3% of the sample. Here is what the overall study found, with its caveats: Fewer deletions and N-nucleotide insertions were reportedly observed in CVID TCRbeta sequences, and highly modified clones with 13 or more V deletions were reportedly absent from CVID TCRbeta sequences.

The sample was peripheral blood mononuclear cells. These receptors came from a human donor with common variable immunodeficiency.

This clone has more than one count but fewer than ten. The CDR3 end is not reached by the read, which stops 3 residues before it; the germline J gene fills it in. The chain uses TRBV6-1 and TRBJ1-6; TRBD1 aligns across 8 bases. Germline trimming cut 0 bases from V and 7 bases from J; bases unmatched to any gene: 5. The germline V gene has CDR1 MNHNS and CDR2 SASEGT. CDR3 size: 16 residues. CDR3: CASSEATGQANSPLHF. The part of the CDR3 DNA that was read is TGTGCCAGCAGTGAAGCGACGGGACAGGCCAATTCACCC.

This clone was detected only a few times. Incomplete CDR3 DNA: TGTGCCAGTTCCACGGGACTAGCGGGAGGGTATAGTGATAATGAG. This encodes CASSTGLAGGYSDNE. The whole CDR3 protein is CASSTGLAGGYSDNEQFF. V usage is TRBV19 and J usage is TRBJ2-1; 16 bases align to TRBD2. The DNA ends 3 residues before the CDR3 does, and the rest of the CDR3 is filled in from the germline J gene. This CDR3 has 18 amino acids. Germline trimming cut 8 bases from V and 7 bases from J; bases unmatched to any gene: 14. Per germline, CDR1 LNHDA and CDR2 SQIVND (reference sequence).

In its sample, this clone was seen many times. Coverage ceases 3 residues before the CDR3 finishes, and the germline J gene fills in the end. V usage is TRBV7-6 and J usage is TRBJ2-7; 9 bases are shared with TRBD1. Germline V gene lookup returns CDR1 SGHVS and CDR2 FNYEAQ. This CDR3 has 15 residues. Unmatched junction bases numbered 8, after V lost 4 bases and J lost 4 bases. The CDR3 sequence: CASSSPGTGFYEQYF. The part of the CDR3 DNA that was read is TGTGCCAGCAGCTCTCCCGGGACAGGGTTTTACGAG.

Of note for this clone: The read stops 3 residues short of the end of the CDR3; the missing end is completed from the germline J gene. This chain links TRBV20-1 with TRBJ2-7; the match to TRBD2 covers 16 bases. Germline CDR1 reads DFQATT; CDR2 reads SNEGSKA (reference sequence). With 6 bases clipped from V and 0 bases from J, the junction kept 5 bases outside the gene matches. The length of the CDR3 is 16 residues. CDR3 DNA (partial): TGCAGTGCCAAAGGGACTAGCGGGAGGGTCTCCTACGAG. Residues: CSAKGTSGRVSYE. The CDR3 in full is CSAKGTSGRVSYEQYF.

This clone was seen many times. The CDR3 is cut off 3 residues early in the read; its end comes from the germline J gene. This chain joins TRBV9 and TRBJ2-1; tentatively, D is TRBD2 (6 bases). Germline CDR1 reads SGDLS; CDR2 reads YYNGEE. With 5 bases removed from V and 7 bases from J, the gap between germline ends came to 16 bases. The CDR3 sequence is 14 residues long. CDR3: CASSLAGGTNEQFF. Incomplete CDR3 DNA: TGTGCCAGCAGTTTAGCAGGTGGGACTAATGAG. Full variable domain (outside the CDR3, taken from reference TRBV9 and TRBJ2-1): DSGVTQTPKHLITATGQRVTLRCSPRSGDLSVYWYQQSLDQGLQFLIQYYNGEERAKGNILERFSAQQFPDLHSELNLSSLELGDSALYFCASSLAGGTNEQFFGPGTRLTVL.

On this clone itself: From the germline J gene comes the end of the CDR3, since the read stops 3 residues before it. This chain links TRBV6-2 or TRBV6-3 with TRBJ2-7; 10 nucleotides line up with TRBD2. The junction had 11 bases not matched to a gene; V was cut back by 6 bases and J by 3 bases. Germline V gene sequence: CDR1 MNHEY, CDR2 SVGEGT. The CDR3 loop spans 16 amino acids. The CDR3 DNA, read in part, is TGTGCCAGCAGAACAACCCGACTAGCGGGCGGCTACGAG. Translation gives CASRTTRLAGGYE. From start to end, the CDR3 is CASRTTRLAGGYEQYF.

The table lists this clone with many counts. Sequencing ends 3 residues short of the CDR3 end; the germline J gene provides the rest. The V gene is TRBV4-2, the J gene TRBJ2-7; 7 bases match TRBD1. Germline values: CDR1 LGHNA, CDR2 YNFKEQ. There are 15 residues in the CDR3. V dropped 7 bases and J dropped 2; count of bases not matched to a gene: 11. The part of the CDR3 DNA that was read is TGTGCCAGCACCCCTAGCCTCGGACAGGCCTACGAG. This sequence encodes CASTPSLGQAYE. The CDR3 in full is CASTPSLGQAYEQYF.

This clone appeared many times. The CDR3 goes on 3 residues after the read ends, and that part is filled in from the germline J gene. This chain uses TRBV28 with TRBJ1-5; D might be TRBD1 (5 bases). Trimming took 3 bases from V and 1 from J, leaving 7 bases between them. There are 14 residues in the CDR3. Per germline, CDR1 MDHEN and CDR2 SYDVKM. Here the CDR3 reads CASSLGGSNQPQHF. CDR3 bases read: TGTGCCAGCAGTTTGGGGGGGAGCAATCAGCCC.

There are a few counts of this clone. The read stops 3 residues short of the end of the CDR3; the missing end is completed from the germline J gene. V and J are TRBV6-2 or TRBV6-3 and TRBJ2-5; D perhaps matches TRBD2 (6 bases). The V end lost 6 bases, the J end lost 4 bases, and 18 bases lay between the germline ends. The CDR3 consists of 15 residues. From germline, CDR1 is MNHEY and CDR2 SVGEGT. The CDR3 loop reads CASRTSAGPGETQYF. The covered CDR3 bases are TGTGCCAGCAGAACGAGTGCGGGGCCGGGAGAGACC.

This clone was recorded at least ten times. The read terminates 3 residues before the CDR3 end, so the remaining end is supplied by the germline J gene. The chain is built from TRBV28 and TRBJ1-5; 7 nucleotides align to TRBD1. J lost 4 bases, V lost 6 bases, and 9 bases had no gene match. CDR1 and CDR2 (germline): MDHEN, SYDVKM. The CDR3 consists of 15 residues. Incomplete CDR3 DNA: TGTGCCAGCAGGTCAGGGGGAGATTTAAATCAGCCC. Its translation is CASRSGGDLNQP. The complete CDR3 sequence is CASRSGGDLNQPQHF.

This clone was picked up a small number of times. The sequence runs out 3 residues before the end of the CDR3; the remainder is reconstructed from the germline J gene. The chain carries TRBV10-2 and TRBJ2-7; D perhaps matches TRBD2 (5 bases). V dropped 10 bases and J dropped 2 bases, with 15 bases sitting between them. The CDR3 is 13 residues long. Germline-derived CDR1 and CDR2 are WSHSY and SAAADI. The CDR3 loop reads CATRTGIAYEQYF. The CDR3 bases that were read are TGCGCCACCCGGACGGGGATCGCCTACGAG.

This clone was counted at least ten times. The read falls 3 residues short of the CDR3 end, and the missing part is taken from the germline J gene. The gene calls are TRBV18 and TRBJ2-7, with 7 nucleotides matching TRBD2. Per the germline V gene, CDR1 is KGHSH and CDR2 is LQKENI. This CDR3 is built from 15 residues. V lost 0 bases, J lost 5 bases, and 7 bases stayed unmatched. Partial CDR3 DNA: TGTGCCAGCTCACCACCGACTAGCACCCTCCACGAG. Translation: CASSPPTSTLHE. The entire CDR3 protein reads CASSPPTSTLHEQYF.

Ten or more counts support this clone. The read terminates 3 residues before the CDR3 end, so the remaining end is supplied by the germline J gene. This chain connects TRBV30 to TRBJ2-7; 8 bases are shared with TRBD2. The V and J ends lost 2 bases and 0 bases, in that order; junction bases with no gene match: 6. The CDR3 is 15 residues long. Germline V gene lookup returns CDR1 GTSNPN and CDR2 SVGIG (reference sequence). The CDR3 DNA, read in part, is TGTGCCTGGAGTATTCGACTAGCGCGCTCCTACGAG. Translated: CAWSIRLARSYE. The entire CDR3 protein reads CAWSIRLARSYEQYF.

At least ten counts were recorded for this clone. With the read ending 3 residues before the CDR3 end, the germline J gene is used to fill in that end. The V gene is TRBV10-1, the J gene TRBJ2-5, with 8 nucleotides matching TRBD1. CDR3 size: 14 residues. J gave up 3 bases and V 5 bases, and 5 bases lay outside the gene matches. CDR1 WNHNN and CDR2 SYGVQD come from the germline V gene (reference sequence). The sequenced part of the CDR3 DNA is TGCGCCAGCAGTTCCCAGGGGGCTAAAGAGACC. It translates to CASSSQGAKET. The entire CDR3 protein reads CASSSQGAKETQYF.

This clone was seen at least ten times. From the germline J gene comes the end of the CDR3, since the read stops 3 residues before it. The chain uses TRBV7-2 and TRBJ2-3, with 7 bases identical to TRBD2. CDR1 is SGHTA, CDR2 FQGNSA, per germline. The CDR3 loop spans 12 amino acids. The covered CDR3 bases are TGTGCCAGCAGCTTAGGCGGGAGTGCG. Protein: CASSLGGSA. From start to end, the CDR3 is CASSLGGSAQYF.

This clone appeared many times. The read ends 3 residues before the CDR3 terminus; that terminus is restored from the germline J gene. This chain joins TRBV12-3 or TRBV12-4 and TRBJ1-2, with D tentatively TRBD1 (6 bases). The CDR3 spans 13 residues. The CDR3 sequence is CASKVDSHGGYTF. The part of the CDR3 DNA that was read is TGTGCCAGCAAGGTGGACAGTCACGGGGGC.

This clone appeared many times. CDR3 bases read: TGTGCCAGCAGCTTAGTGCGGGCTGAA. It specifies CASSLVRAE. The CDR3 in its entirety is CASSLVRAEAFF. This chain uses TRBV7-8 with TRBJ1-1; no clear D. The read ends 3 residues before the CDR3 terminus; that terminus is restored from the germline J gene. The CDR3 covers 12 residues. Germline V CDR1 and CDR2: SGHVS, FQNEAQ. The ends were cut back, 1 base at V and 6 bases at J, with 6 bases in the middle.

This clone was seen more than once but under ten times. From the germline J gene comes the end of the CDR3, since the read stops 3 residues before it. V and J are TRBV7-6 and TRBJ2-7, with D perhaps matching TRBD1 (6 bases). Germline loops: CDR1 SGHVS, CDR2 FNYEAQ. Trimming cost V 3 bases and J 1 base, with 10 bases left between them. The CDR3 totals 14 residues. The DNA read from the CDR3 is TGTGCCAGCAGCTTCAAACAGGGATCCTACGAG. Its translation is CASSFKQGSYE. The CDR3 in its entirety is CASSFKQGSYEQYF.

In its sample, this clone was seen a few times. The DNA read from the CDR3 is TGTGCCAGCAGCCCCGTAGGGGGAGGCGAG. This encodes CASSPVGGGE. The whole CDR3 sequence reads CASSPVGGGEQYF. V is TRBV7-2 and J is TRBJ2-7, with D perhaps assigned TRBD1 or TRBD2 (6 bases each). The read comes to an end 3 residues before the CDR3 does, leaving the germline J gene to fill in the end. CDR3 length: 13 residues. The V end lost 5 bases, the J end lost 6 bases, and 14 bases lay between the germline ends. Germline-derived CDR1 and CDR2 are SGHTA and FQGNSA.

This clone was detected many times. The read gets to within 3 residues of the CDR3 end, and the germline J gene fills in the rest. The gene calls are TRBV20-1 and TRBJ2-1; weak D call: TRBD2 (6 bases). Trimming took 0 bases from V and 2 from J, leaving 11 bases between them. The CDR3 loop spans 15 amino acids. The V gene's germline CDR1 is DFQATT and CDR2 SNEGSKA (reference sequence). The CDR3 region is CSARDAAGAYNEQFF. CDR3 DNA (partial): TGCAGTGCTAGAGATGCAGCGGGCGCCTACAATGAG.

This clone was counted many times. The CDR3 extends 3 residues past the end of the read, so its final part is completed from the germline J gene. The gene calls are TRBV18 and TRBJ1-2; 8 bases line up with TRBD1. Germline trimming cut 0 bases from V and 0 bases from J; bases unmatched to any gene: 3. CDR3 size: 16 residues. CDR1 and CDR2 (germline): KGHSH, LQKENI. The DNA read from the CDR3 is TGTGCCAGCTCACCACCGAGGGACAGGACTAACTATGGC. Its translation: CASSPPRDRTNYG. The whole CDR3 protein reads CASSPPRDRTNYGYTF. The full variable domain, rest sourced from reference TRBV18 and TRBJ1-2, is NAGVMQNPRHLVRRRGQEARLRCSPMKGHSHVYWYRQLPEEGLKFMVYLQKENIIDESGMPKERFSAEFPKEGPSILRIQQVVRGDSAAYFCASSPPRDRTNYGYTFGSGTRLTVV.